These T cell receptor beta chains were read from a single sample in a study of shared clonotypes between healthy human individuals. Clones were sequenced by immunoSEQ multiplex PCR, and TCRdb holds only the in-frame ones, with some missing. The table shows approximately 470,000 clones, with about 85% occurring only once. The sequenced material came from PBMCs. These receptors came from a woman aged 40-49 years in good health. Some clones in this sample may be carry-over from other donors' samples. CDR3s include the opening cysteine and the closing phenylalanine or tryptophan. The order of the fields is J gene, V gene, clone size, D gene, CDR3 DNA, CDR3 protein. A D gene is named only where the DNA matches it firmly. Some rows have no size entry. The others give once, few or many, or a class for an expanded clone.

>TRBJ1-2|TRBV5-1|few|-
TGCGCCAGCAGCCCCGATCCGCAAGCTAACTATGGCTACACCTTC
CASSPDPQANYGYTF
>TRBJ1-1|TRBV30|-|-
TGTGCCTGGAGATACTGGGGAGGGGGGAACACTGAAGCTTTCTTT
CAWRYWGGGNTEAFF
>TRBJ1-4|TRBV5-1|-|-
TGCGCCAGCAGCCCCACAGGCGGGAATGAAAAACTGTTTTTT
CASSPTGGNEKLFF
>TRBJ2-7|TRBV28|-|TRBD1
TGTGCCAGCAGTCCAACGGGACAGGGTTACGAGCAGTACTTC
CASSPTGQGYEQYF
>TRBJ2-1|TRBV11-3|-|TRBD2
TGTGCCAGCAGCTGGGGACTAGAAGAGGCCGATGAGCAGTTCTTC
CASSWGLEEADEQFF
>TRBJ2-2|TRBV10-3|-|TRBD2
TGTGCCATCAGTGAGACTAGCGCCTTAAACACCGGGGAGCTGTTTTTT
CAISETSALNTGELFF
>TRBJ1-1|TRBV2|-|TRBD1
TGTGCCAGCAGTAACCGGGACAGGGGAGTGAACACTGAAGCTTTCTTT
CASSNRDRGVNTEAFF
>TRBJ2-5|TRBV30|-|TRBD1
TGTGCCTGGAGTGCCGAAGGGCAGGGGGAAGAGACCCAGTACTTC
CAWSAEGQGEETQYF
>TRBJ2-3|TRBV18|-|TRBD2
TGTGCCAGCTCGCCGGTACTAGCGGCCCAGGATACGCAGTATTTT
CASSPVLAAQDTQYF
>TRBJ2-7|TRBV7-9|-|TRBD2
TGTGCCAGCAGCCATCTACTAGCGGGAGACGGCTACGAGCAGTACTTC
CASSHLLAGDGYEQYF
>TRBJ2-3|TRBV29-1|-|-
TGCAGCTCAGAGGGACCAGATACGCAGTATTTT
CSSEGPDTQYF
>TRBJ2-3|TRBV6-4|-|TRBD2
TGTGCCAGCAGCCGACTAGCCAGCACAGATACGCAGTATTTT
CASSRLASTDTQYF
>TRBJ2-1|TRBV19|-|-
TGTGCCAGTAGTCCCCCAGCCTATTACAATGAGCAGTTCTTC
CASSPPAYYNEQFF
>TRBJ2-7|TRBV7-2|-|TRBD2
TGTGCCAGCAGCTTAGCCCCCCTCCTGAGGCTAGCGGGAGAGTACTACGAGCAGTACTTC
CASSLAPLLRLAGEYYEQYF
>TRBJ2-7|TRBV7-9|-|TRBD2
TGTGCCAGCAGCGCTCTAGCGGGATCGTGGACCTCCTACGAGCAGTACTTC
CASSALAGSWTSYEQYF
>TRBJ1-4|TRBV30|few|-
TGTGCCTGTGCAACTAATGAAAAACTGTTTTTT
CACATNEKLFF
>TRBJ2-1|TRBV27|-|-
TGTGCCAGCAGTCCCAACAGGCAAAATGAGCAGTTCTTC
CASSPNRQNEQFF
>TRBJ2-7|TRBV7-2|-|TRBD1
TGTGCCAGCAGCTTAGTTCGGACAGGGGGCTCCTACGAGCAGTACTTC
CASSLVRTGGSYEQYF
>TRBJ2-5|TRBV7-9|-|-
TGTGCCAGCAGCTTATCCTCGGTCCAAGAGACCCAGTACTTC
CASSLSSVQETQYF
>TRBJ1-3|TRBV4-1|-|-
TGCGCCAGCAGCCAAGAGCCCATCGGACTGAGCGGAAACACCATATATTTT
CASSQEPIGLSGNTIYF
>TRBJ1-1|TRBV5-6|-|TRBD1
TGTGCCAGCAGCGGGTGGGACAGCACTGAAGCTTTCTTT
CASSGWDSTEAFF
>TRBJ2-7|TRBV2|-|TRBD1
TGTGCCAGCAGGGACCGGGACAGATCCTCCTACGAGCAGTACTTC
CASRDRDRSSYEQYF
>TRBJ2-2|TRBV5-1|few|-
TGCGCCAGCAGCTTGGAATCAGGGTTTTCCGGGGAGCTGTTTTTT
CASSLESGFSGELFF
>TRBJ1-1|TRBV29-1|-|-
TGCAGCGTTGCTGGGCAGGGGTACACTGAAGCTTTCTTT
CSVAGQGYTEAFF
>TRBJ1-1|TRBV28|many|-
TGTGCCAGCAAAACACCCGACCGGAACACTGAAGCTTTCTTT
CASKTPDRNTEAFF
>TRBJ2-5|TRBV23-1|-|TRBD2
TGCGCCAGCAGTCGAGGTAGCGGGAGGGCCAGGTGGGAGACCCAGTACTTC
CASSRGSGRARWETQYF
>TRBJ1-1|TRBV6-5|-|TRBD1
TGTGCCAGCAGTTACTCGTTCAGGGGGGACACTGAAGCTTTCTTT
CASSYSFRGDTEAFF
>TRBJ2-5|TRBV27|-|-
TGTGCCAGCAGATCGGGACTCACTCGAGAGACCCAGTACTTC
CASRSGLTRETQYF
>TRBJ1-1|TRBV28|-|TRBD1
TGTGCCAGCAGAACCGGACAGGGGATCACTGAAGCTTTCTTT
CASRTGQGITEAFF
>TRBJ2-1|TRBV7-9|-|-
TGTGCCAGCAGCCTGGACAGCGTAGCCTACAATGAGCAGTTCTTC
CASSLDSVAYNEQFF
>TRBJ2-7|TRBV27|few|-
TGTGCCAGCAGTTTAAGCTGGAGGAGCTCCTACGAGCAGTACTTC
CASSLSWRSSYEQYF
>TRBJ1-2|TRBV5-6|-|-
TGTGCCAGCAGCTACAGGGTCCTCAACTATGGCTACACCTTC
CASSYRVLNYGYTF
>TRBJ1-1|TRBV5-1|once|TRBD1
TGCGCCAGCAGCTTGCAGGGACAGGGGTCCGAAGCTTTCTTT
CASSLQGQGSEAFF
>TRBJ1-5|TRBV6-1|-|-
TGTGCCAGCAGTGAAAGGGCAGGACTCTTTAGCAATCAGCCCCAGCATTTT
CASSERAGLFSNQPQHF
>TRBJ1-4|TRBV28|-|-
TGTGCCAGCAGTTCTGCTGACAGACTAAGAGAAAAACTGTTTTTT
CASSSADRLREKLFF
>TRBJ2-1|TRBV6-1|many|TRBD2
TGTGCCAGCGTCCTCCTAGCGGGAGGTGGCGATGAGCAGTTCTTC
CASVLLAGGGDEQFF
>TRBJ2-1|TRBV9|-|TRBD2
TGTGCCAGCAGCGTACTAGCGGGAGATTTTAACAATGAGCAGTTCTTC
CASSVLAGDFNNEQFF
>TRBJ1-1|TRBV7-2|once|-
TGTGCCAGCGGATTATCTCTCTCGCTGAACACTGAAGCTTTCTTT
CASGLSLSLNTEAFF
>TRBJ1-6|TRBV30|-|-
TGTGCCTGGAGTGTAGGGGGTCAGGCCGATTCACCCCTCCACTTT
CAWSVGGQADSPLHF
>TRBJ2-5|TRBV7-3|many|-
TGTGCCAGCAGCTTAACGCCGGGACACGGAGAGACCCAGTACTTC
CASSLTPGHGETQYF